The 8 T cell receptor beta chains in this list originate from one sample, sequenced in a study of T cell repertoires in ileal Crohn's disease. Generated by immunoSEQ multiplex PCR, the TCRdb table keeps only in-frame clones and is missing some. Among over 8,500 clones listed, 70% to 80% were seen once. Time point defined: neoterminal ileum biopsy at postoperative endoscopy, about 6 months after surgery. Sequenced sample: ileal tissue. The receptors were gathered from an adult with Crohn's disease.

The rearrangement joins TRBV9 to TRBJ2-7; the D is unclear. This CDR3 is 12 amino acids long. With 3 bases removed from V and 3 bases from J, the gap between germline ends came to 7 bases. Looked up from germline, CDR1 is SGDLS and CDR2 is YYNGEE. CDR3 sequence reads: CASSGNGYEQYF. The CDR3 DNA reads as TGTGCCAGCAGCGGCAACGGCTACGAGCAGTACTTC.

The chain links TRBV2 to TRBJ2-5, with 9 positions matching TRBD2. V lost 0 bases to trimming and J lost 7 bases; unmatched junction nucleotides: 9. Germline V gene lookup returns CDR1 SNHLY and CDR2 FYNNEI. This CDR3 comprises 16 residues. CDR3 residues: CASSEAPSGARGTQYF. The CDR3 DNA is TGTGCCAGCAGTGAAGCGCCTAGCGGGGCCCGGGGGACCCAGTACTTC.

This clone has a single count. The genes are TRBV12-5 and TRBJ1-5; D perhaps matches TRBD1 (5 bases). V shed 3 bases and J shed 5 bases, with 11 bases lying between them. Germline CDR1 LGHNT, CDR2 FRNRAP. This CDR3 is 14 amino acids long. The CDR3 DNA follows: TGTGCTAGTGGTTTCGCAGGGAATTATCAGCCCCAGCATTTT. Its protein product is CASGFAGNYQPQHF.

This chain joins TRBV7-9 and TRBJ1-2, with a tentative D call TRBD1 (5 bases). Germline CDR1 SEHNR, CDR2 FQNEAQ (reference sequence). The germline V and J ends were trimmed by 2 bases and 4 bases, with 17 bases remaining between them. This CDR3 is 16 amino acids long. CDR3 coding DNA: TGTGCCAGCAGCTTATCCCAGGGAAGGTTTGGCTATGGCTACACCTTC. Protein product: CASSLSQGRFGYGYTF.

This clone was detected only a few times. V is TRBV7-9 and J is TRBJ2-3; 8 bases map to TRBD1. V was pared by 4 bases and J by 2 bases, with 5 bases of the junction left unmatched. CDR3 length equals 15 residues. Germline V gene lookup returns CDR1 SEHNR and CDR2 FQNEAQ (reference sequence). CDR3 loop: CASSYLQGVTDTQYF. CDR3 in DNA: TGTGCCAGCAGCTACTTACAGGGGGTCACAGATACGCAGTATTTT.

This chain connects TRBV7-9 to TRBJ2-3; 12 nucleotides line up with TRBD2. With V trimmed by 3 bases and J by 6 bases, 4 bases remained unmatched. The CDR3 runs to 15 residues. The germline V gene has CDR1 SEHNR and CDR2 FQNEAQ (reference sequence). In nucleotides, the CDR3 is TGTGCCAGCAGCTTCGCGACTAGCGGGGGTGATACGCAGTATTTT. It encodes CASSFATSGGDTQYF.

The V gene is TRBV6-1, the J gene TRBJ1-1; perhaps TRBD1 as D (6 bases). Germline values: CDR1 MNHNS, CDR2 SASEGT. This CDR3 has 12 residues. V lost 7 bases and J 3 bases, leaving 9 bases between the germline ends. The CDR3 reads CASMRQDTEAFF. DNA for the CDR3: TGTGCCAGCATGAGACAGGACACTGAAGCTTTCTTT.

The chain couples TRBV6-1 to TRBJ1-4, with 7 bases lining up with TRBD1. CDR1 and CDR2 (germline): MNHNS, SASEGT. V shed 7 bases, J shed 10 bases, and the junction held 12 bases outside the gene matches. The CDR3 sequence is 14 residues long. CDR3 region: CASTLDRTSGKLFF. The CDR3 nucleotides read TGTGCCAGCACTCTGGACAGGACCTCGGGAAAACTGTTTTTT.